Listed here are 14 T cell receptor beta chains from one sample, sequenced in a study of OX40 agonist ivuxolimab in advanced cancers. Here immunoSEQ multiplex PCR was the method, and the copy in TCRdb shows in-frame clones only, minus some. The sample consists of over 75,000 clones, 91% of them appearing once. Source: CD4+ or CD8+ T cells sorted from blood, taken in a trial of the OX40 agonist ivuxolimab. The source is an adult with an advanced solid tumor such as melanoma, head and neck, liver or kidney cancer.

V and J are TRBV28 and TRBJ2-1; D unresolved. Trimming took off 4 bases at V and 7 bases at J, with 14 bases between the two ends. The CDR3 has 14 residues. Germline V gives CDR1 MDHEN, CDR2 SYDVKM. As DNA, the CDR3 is TGTGCCAGCAGTTCCCGGCCAGCGAGGAATGAGCAGTTCTTC. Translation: CASSSRPARNEQFF.

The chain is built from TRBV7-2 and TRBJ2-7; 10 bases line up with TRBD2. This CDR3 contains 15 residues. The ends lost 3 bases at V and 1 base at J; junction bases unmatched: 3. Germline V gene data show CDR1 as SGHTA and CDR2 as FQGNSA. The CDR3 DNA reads TGTGCCAGCAGCTTCGCTAGCGGGAGTTCCTACGAGCAGTACTTC. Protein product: CASSFASGSSYEQYF. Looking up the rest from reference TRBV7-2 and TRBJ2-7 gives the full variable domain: GAGVSQSPSNKVTEKGKDVELRCDPISGHTALYWYRQSLGQGLEFLIYFQGNSAPDKSGLPSDRFSAERTGGSVSTLTIQRTQQEDSAVYLCASSFASGSSYEQYFGPGTRLTVT.

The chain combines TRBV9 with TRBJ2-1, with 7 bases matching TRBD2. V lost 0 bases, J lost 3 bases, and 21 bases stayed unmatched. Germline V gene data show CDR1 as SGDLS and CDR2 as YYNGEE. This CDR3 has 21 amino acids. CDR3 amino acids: CASSVGGGWEGLGRYYNEQFF. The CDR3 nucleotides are TGTGCCAGCAGCGTAGGAGGTGGGTGGGAGGGCCTGGGTCGTTACTACAATGAGCAGTTCTTC.

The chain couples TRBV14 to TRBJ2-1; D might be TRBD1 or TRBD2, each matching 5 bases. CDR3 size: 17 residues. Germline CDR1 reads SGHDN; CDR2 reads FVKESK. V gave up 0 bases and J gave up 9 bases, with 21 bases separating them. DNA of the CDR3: TGTGCCAGCAGCCAAGAAATCGCCCCGGGGCCACATGGTGAGCAGTTCTTC. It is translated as CASSQEIAPGPHGEQFF.

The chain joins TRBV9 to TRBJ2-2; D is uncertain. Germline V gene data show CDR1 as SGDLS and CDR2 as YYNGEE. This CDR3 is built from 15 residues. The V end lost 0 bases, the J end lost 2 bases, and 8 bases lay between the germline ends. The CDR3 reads CASSVARSNTGELFF. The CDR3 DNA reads TGTGCCAGCAGCGTAGCGAGATCCAACACCGGGGAGCTGTTTTTT. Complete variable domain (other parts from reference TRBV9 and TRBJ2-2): DSGVTQTPKHLITATGQRVTLRCSPRSGDLSVYWYQQSLDQGLQFLIQYYNGEERAKGNILERFSAQQFPDLHSELNLSSLELGDSALYFCASSVARSNTGELFFGEGSRLTVL.

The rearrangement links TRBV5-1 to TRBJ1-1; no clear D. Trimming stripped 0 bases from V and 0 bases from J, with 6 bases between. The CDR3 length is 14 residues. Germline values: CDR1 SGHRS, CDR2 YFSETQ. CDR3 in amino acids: CASSLAEMNTEAFF. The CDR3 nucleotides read TGCGCCAGCAGCTTGGCCGAGATGAACACTGAAGCTTTCTTT.

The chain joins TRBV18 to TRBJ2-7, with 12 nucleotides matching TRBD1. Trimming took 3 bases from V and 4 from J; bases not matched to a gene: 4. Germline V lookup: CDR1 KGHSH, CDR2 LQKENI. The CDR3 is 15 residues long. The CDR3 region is CASSPGTGGFYEQYF. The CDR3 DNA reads TGTGCCAGCTCACCCGGGACAGGGGGCTTTTACGAGCAGTACTTC.

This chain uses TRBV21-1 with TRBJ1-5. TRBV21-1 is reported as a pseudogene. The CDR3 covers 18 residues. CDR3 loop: CASSKEKLGGNGNQPQHF. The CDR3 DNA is TGTGCCAGCAGCAAAGAGAAATTAGGAGGAAACGGGAATCAGCCCCAGCATTTT.

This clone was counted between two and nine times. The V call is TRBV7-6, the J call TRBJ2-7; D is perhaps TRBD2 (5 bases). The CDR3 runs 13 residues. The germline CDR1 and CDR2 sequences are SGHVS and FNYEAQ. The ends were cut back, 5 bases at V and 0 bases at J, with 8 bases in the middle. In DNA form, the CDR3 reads TGTGCCAGCAGCGTAGGGAGCTCCTACGAGCAGTACTTC. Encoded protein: CASSVGSSYEQYF. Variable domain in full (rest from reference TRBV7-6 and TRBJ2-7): GAGVSQSPRYKVTKRGQDVALRCDPISGHVSLYWYRQALGQGPEFLTYFNYEAQQDKSGLPNDRFSAERPEGSISTLTIQRTEQRDSAMYRCASSVGSSYEQYFGPGTRLTVT.

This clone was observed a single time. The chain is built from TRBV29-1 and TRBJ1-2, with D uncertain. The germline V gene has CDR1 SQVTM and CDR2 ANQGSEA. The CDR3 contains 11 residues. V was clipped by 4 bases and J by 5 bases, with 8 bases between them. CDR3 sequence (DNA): TGCAGCGTTGGGGCGGCGTATGGCTACACCTTC. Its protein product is CSVGAAYGYTF.

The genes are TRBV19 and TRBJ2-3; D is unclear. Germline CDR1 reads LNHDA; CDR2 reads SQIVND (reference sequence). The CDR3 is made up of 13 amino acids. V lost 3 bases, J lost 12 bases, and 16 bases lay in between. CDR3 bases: TGTGCCAGTAGTATTCCCACCGGACCGCGTCAGTATTTT. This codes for CASSIPTGPRQYF.

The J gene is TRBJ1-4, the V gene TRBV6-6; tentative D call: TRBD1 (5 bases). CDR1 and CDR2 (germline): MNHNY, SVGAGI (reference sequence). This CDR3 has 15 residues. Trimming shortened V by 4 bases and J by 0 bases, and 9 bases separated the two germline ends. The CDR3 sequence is CASSFREPTNEKLFF. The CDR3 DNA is TGTGCCAGCAGTTTCAGGGAGCCAACTAATGAAAAACTGTTTTTT.

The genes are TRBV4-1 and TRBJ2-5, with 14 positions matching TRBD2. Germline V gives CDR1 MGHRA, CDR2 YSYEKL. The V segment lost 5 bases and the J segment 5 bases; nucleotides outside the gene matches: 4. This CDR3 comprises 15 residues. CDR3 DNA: TGCGCCAGCAGCTGGACTAGCGGGAGGATCGAGACCCAGTACTTC. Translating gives CASSWTSGRIETQYF.

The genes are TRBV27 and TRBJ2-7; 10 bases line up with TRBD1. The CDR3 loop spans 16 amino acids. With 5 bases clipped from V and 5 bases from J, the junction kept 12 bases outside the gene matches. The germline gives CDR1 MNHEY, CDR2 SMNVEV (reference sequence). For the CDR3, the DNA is TGTGCCAGCAGTCAACGCCCGACAGGGGGCCGGGACGAGCAGTACTTC. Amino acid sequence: CASSQRPTGGRDEQYF.